This T cell receptor (beta chain) comes out of a study of blood T cell repertoires in COVID-19. Profiled with immunoSEQ multiplex PCR; TCRdb holds only in-frame clones, not every one. This sample yields roughly 230,000 clones, of which over 75% are seen a single time; more than 0.55% belongs to the top ten. CDR1 and CDR2 (germline): MNHEY, SMNVEV (reference sequence). V was cut by 2 bases and J by 3 bases, with 11 bases left in between. This CDR3 contains 14 residues. The sample consisted of peripheral blood. The gene calls are TRBV27 and TRBJ2-7; D perhaps matches TRBD2 (5 bases). The clonotype comes from a human donor in a cohort sampled during active COVID-19. As DNA, the CDR3 is TGTGCCAGCAGTTTAACCGGGATTGTCTACGAGCAGTACTTC. It codes for CASSLTGIVYEQYF.